This T cell receptor (beta chain) was identified in a study of T cell clonality in common variable immunodeficiency. The CDR3 contains 16 residues. The germline V and J ends were trimmed by 1 base and 4 bases, with 18 bases remaining between them. CDR1 and CDR2 from the germline V gene are SQVTM and ANQGSEA. Patients and controls were mostly of Caucasian heritage. Here immunoSEQ multiplex PCR was the method, and the copy in TCRdb shows in-frame clones only, minus some. This repertoire lists about 41,000 clones without singletons; over 1.1% sits in the top ten. This clone was counted only a few times. The observed sequence ends 3 residues before the CDR3 terminus, with the missing tail filled in from the germline J gene.

The chain combines TRBV29-1 with TRBJ2-3; possibly TRBD2 for D (5 bases). The sequence was collected from a person between 18 and 70 years old in good health. What was sequenced was peripheral blood mononuclear cells. The sequenced part of the CDR3 DNA is TGCAGCGTTGAAGGTGACGGCCCTGCGGAGGCAGATACG. This codes for CSVEGDGPAEADT. The whole CDR3 reads CSVEGDGPAEADTQYF.